The clone carrying this T cell receptor (beta chain) came up many times. These data are taken from a study of regulatory T cells in long-lasting Graves disease. Sequencing libraries for TCR beta were prepared with iRepertoire HTBI primers and Arm-PCR of CDR3 regions. A single record per CDR3 protein comes from TCRdb applying MiXCR to the multiplex PCR reads. Of approximately 540,000 distinct CDR3 sequences listed, 12% are singletons. As to time point: newly diagnosed GD, antithyroid drugs for less than 3 months. From PBMCs, RNA was extracted and then used to make the TCR library. Germline lookup yields CDR1 KGHSH and CDR2 LQKENI. Trimming took off 4 bases at V and 1 base at J, with 13 bases between the two ends. This CDR3 has 15 residues. These data also featured in a second study, about T cells in Graves' hyperthyroidism and ophthalmopathy. That study reports: Blood also showed most of the thyroid clonotypes that were expanded above 0.001.

This sequence joins TRBV18 and TRBJ1-1; no clear D. Sequencing used peripheral blood mononuclear cells (PBMCs), obtained at new diagnosis, from a patient treated with antithyroid drugs. The source of this sequence is a woman in her twenties or thirties with Graves disease. Here the CDR3 DNA reads TGTGCCAGCTCACTATCGGCTAGACAGAACACTGAAGCTTTCTTT. Encoded protein: CASSLSARQNTEAFF.